This is a list of T cell receptor beta chains from one sample in a study of blood T cell repertoires in COVID-19. Sequencing used immunoSEQ multiplex PCR; TCRdb keeps in-frame clones, though not all of them. Of roughly 200,000 clones listed, around 83% were seen once; the top ten hold 5% to 8%. Sequencing was done on a sample of PBMCs or T cells enriched from blood (not recorded which). All receptors come from a man aged 40-49 years who had recovered from COVID-19. Both conserved end residues are part of each CDR3. The D gene is left open where the match is weak. Size tells how often a clone was seen (once, few, many) or the class of an expanded clone, and some rows leave it out.

TRBV6-4	many	.	TRBJ2-2	TGTGCCAGCAGTGAACACAACACCGGGGAGCTGTTTTTT	CASSEHNTGELFF
TRBV13	once	.	TRBJ1-2	TGTGCCAGCAGCTTAGGGGACAGATCCTATGGCTACACCTTC	CASSLGDRSYGYTF
TRBV9	.	.	TRBJ2-2	TGTGCCAGCAGCGTAGGAGCGGCCATGAACACCGGGGAGCTGTTTTTT	CASSVGAAMNTGELFF
TRBV7-2	.	.	TRBJ1-1	TGTGCCAGCAGCTTAGCTCTGGCGGGTAATGAAGCTTTCTTT	CASSLALAGNEAFF
TRBV12-3/TRBV12-4	few	.	TRBJ2-1	TGTGCCAGCAGTCCCCGAGGGCCTTTAGAGCAGTTCTTC	CASSPRGPLEQFF
TRBV5-1	once	TRBD2	TRBJ2-7	TGCGCCAGCAGCTTGGGGGCTAGCGGGAGCCACGAGCAGTACTTC	CASSLGASGSHEQYF
TRBV2	.	.	TRBJ1-2	TGTGCCAGCAGCGAGCAGACAGACAACTATGGCTACACCTTC	CASSEQTDNYGYTF
TRBV5-1	few	TRBD1	TRBJ1-1	TGCGCCAGCAGCTGGGGACAGCTGAACACTGAAGCTTTCTTT	CASSWGQLNTEAFF
TRBV19	.	.	TRBJ1-4	TGTGCCAGTACCACGGGGGGGCTTGGGGAAAAACTGTTTTTT	CASTTGGLGEKLFF
TRBV10-3	.	TRBD2	TRBJ2-3	TGTGCCATCAAGCGGGAGCCTATCACAGATACGCAGTATTTT	CAIKREPITDTQYF
TRBV24-1	.	TRBD1	TRBJ1-2	TGTGCCACCAGTGACACCGGACAGGGTGGTAGCTATGGCTACACCTTC	CATSDTGQGGSYGYTF
TRBV5-1	once	.	TRBJ1-6	TGCGCCAGCAGCGTAACCACAGGGAGAGGTAATTCACCCCTCCACTTT	CASSVTTGRGNSPLHF
TRBV6-5	few	.	TRBJ1-4	TGTGCCAGCAATGGGGCTAGAAGGAATGAAAAACTGTTTTTT	CASNGARRNEKLFF
TRBV24-1	medium-sized	.	TRBJ2-5	TGTGCCACCAGTGATACGGGGACCCAGTACTTC	CATSDTGTQYF
TRBV28	.	TRBD1	TRBJ1-1	TGTGCCAGCAGTACGGGACAGGGATATAACACTGAAGCTTTCTTT	CASSTGQGYNTEAFF
TRBV13	few	TRBD1	TRBJ1-1	TGTGCCAGCAGCCCGACAGGGGGCACTGAAGCTTTCTTT	CASSPTGGTEAFF
TRBV4-1	once	.	TRBJ1-5	TGCGCCAGCAGCCAAGTTGAAGGCGGGCAGCCCCAGCATTTT	CASSQVEGGQPQHF
TRBV21-1	.	.	TRBJ1-5	TGTGCCAGCAGCGAGGCGGACAGTACTTATAGCAATCAGCCCCAGCATTTT	CASSEADSTYSNQPQHF
TRBV7-9	.	.	TRBJ2-3	TGTGCCAGCAGCCCCCGCATAGTCACAGATACGCAGTATTTT	CASSPRIVTDTQYF
TRBV14	.	.	TRBJ1-5	TGTGCCAGCAGCCTCGAAAGGGGCCCCCAGCATTTT	CASSLERGPQHF
TRBV10-3	.	TRBD2	TRBJ2-1	TGTGCCATCAGTGAGTCGGGTCAGGGACTAGCGGGAGTTGATGAGCAGTTCTTC	CAISESGQGLAGVDEQFF
TRBV14	.	.	TRBJ2-5	TGTGCCAGCAGCCTTCGGACAGTCCAAGAGACCCAGTACTTC	CASSLRTVQETQYF
TRBV19	.	.	TRBJ1-2	TGTGCCAGTAGTATGGTCCCGGGCCCCACCGGGGTTAACTATGGCTACACCTTC	CASSMVPGPTGVNYGYTF
TRBV5-4	once	TRBD1	TRBJ2-7	TGTGCCAGCAGCCTAGAAGGGACAGGATCCTACGAGCAGTACTTC	CASSLEGTGSYEQYF
TRBV6-1	.	TRBD2	TRBJ2-1	TGTGCCAGCAGTGAAAGCAGCGGGGATTACAATGAGCAGTTCTTC	CASSESSGDYNEQFF
TRBV11-3	.	.	TRBJ2-1	TGTGCCAGCAGCCTCGGGAGCAGGAATGAGCAGTTCTTC	CASSLGSRNEQFF
TRBV28	.	.	TRBJ1-4	TGTGCCAGCAGAAAACAGGGTGCGGCTAATGAAAAACTGTTTTTT	CASRKQGAANEKLFF
TRBV6-2/TRBV6-3	.	TRBD1	TRBJ2-7	TGTGCCAGCAGTTACCGGACAGGCTTCGGCTACGAGCAGTACTTC	CASSYRTGFGYEQYF
TRBV9	once	.	TRBJ1-4	TGTGCCAGCAGCGTAGATAAGGGAGAACTGTTTTTT	CASSVDKGELFF
TRBV9	once	.	TRBJ2-3	TGTGCCAGCAGCGTTGGTGACAGAGATTTCACAGATACGCAGTATTTT	CASSVGDRDFTDTQYF
TRBV18	.	TRBD2	TRBJ2-3	TGTGCCAGCTCACCCCAGTCAGCGGGAGCCACAGATACGCAGTATTTT	CASSPQSAGATDTQYF
TRBV9	.	.	TRBJ1-2	TGTGCCAGCAGCGTAGATCCAGGGGATGGCTACACCTTC	CASSVDPGDGYTF
TRBV9	.	.	TRBJ1-5	TGTGCCAGCAGCGTAGGACAGGGCAATCAGCCCCAGCATTTT	CASSVGQGNQPQHF
TRBV27	.	.	TRBJ1-2	TGTGCCAGCAGTTTATCGGGAGGGCGTGGCTACACCTTC	CASSLSGGRGYTF
TRBV6-1	few	.	TRBJ1-2	TGTGCCAGCAGTGAAAACTTTCGCTACACCTTC	CASSENFRYTF
TRBV27	once	.	TRBJ1-2	TGTGCCAGCAGTTCAGCAGGGTCGATAAACTATGGCTACACCTTC	CASSSAGSINYGYTF
TRBV7-2	.	TRBD2	TRBJ2-7	TGTGCCAGCAGCTTTTCTCCACTAGCGGGAGATTGGGGCTCCTACGAGCAGTACTTC	CASSFSPLAGDWGSYEQYF
TRBV5-1	.	.	TRBJ1-1	TGCGCCAGCAGCTTGGTATCCCTCCCCGCTGAAGCTTTCTTT	CASSLVSLPAEAFF
TRBV19	.	.	TRBJ1-5	TGTGCCAGTAGTATTTACAGGTACACAGGGCCCCAGCATTTT	CASSIYRYTGPQHF
TRBV19	.	.	TRBJ1-5	TGTGCCAGCACCAGATTCGGGGATCAGCCCCAGCATTTT	CASTRFGDQPQHF
TRBV7-9	few	.	TRBJ1-6	TGTGCCAGCAGCGACCTGACAGGTACCCTGAATTCACCCCTCCACTTT	CASSDLTGTLNSPLHF
TRBV11-1	.	.	TRBJ2-3	TGTGCCAGCAGCCCAGGGACAGATACGCAGTATTTT	CASSPGTDTQYF
TRBV19	.	.	TRBJ1-2	TGTGCCGTCAAACGGACAGAAGCTAACTATGGCTACACCTTC	CAVKRTEANYGYTF
TRBV18	.	.	TRBJ1-1	TGTGCCAGCTCAGAGGGGGGGGACACTGAAGCTTTCTTT	CASSEGGDTEAFF
TRBV19	.	TRBD1	TRBJ1-5	TGTGCCAGTAGTCGGACAGGGGGAAGGAGTCAGCCCCAGCATTTT	CASSRTGGRSQPQHF
TRBV10-3	.	TRBD1	TRBJ2-5	TGTGCCATCAGTGAACAGGGGGCCGAGACCCAGTACTTC	CAISEQGAETQYF
TRBV5-6	.	TRBD1	TRBJ1-2	TGTGCCAGCAGCTATTCTGGGACAGACTATGGCTACACCTTC	CASSYSGTDYGYTF
TRBV2	.	.	TRBJ1-1	TGTGCCAGCAAGCCGGGTTCCACTGAAGCTTTCTTT	CASKPGSTEAFF